This TCR beta chain was observed in a study of T cells after yellow fever vaccination. Looking at the study overall: SMART-Seq v4 Ultra Low Input handled preparation of low-cell-number fractions.

For this clonotype: Its target is not known.

For TCR, cDNA came from 5'RACE template switching, which added a universal primer site and UMIs. TCRdb independently ran MiXCR on the 5' RACE reads; one entry per CDR3 protein. Among just under 600,000 distinct CDR3 sequences listed, roughly 14% were seen once. The length of the CDR3 is 20 residues. V lost 0 bases, J lost 1 base, and 23 bases lay in between. Per the germline V gene, CDR1 is SGHDN and CDR2 is FVKESK. Notes on the study in general: Subsequent to the booster, the majority of primary-vaccination clones reappeared (roughly 97% CD4, more than 70% CD8).

The receptor was derived from a man aged 25 to 45 who received the YFV17D yellow fever vaccine. The source was PBMCs, collected on the day of the yellow fever booster vaccination. This sequence joins TRBV14 and TRBJ2-3; D is perhaps TRBD1 or TRBD2 (5 bases each). The CDR3 nucleotides are TGTGCCAGCAGCCAAGATCTGGGGCAGTTGGGCGGAGGCGGCACAGATACGCAGTATTTT. As protein: CASSQDLGQLGGGGTDTQYF.